Listed here are 29 T cell receptor beta chains from one sample, sequenced in a study of beta chain features in type 1 diabetes. General study findings and limits: For Type 1 diabetes patients, all four CD4+ subsets carried TCRB CDR3s that were moderately but significantly shorter.

Antigens for these TCRs are unknown. What was sequenced were expressed TCRB transcripts, since all of the isolated RNA had been reverse transcribed. Method: immunoSEQ multiplex PCR; TCRdb's copy keeps in-frame clones and lacks some. Among over 650,000 clones listed, more than 12% were seen once. Material: naive CD4+ T cells from blood. The source of these receptors is a man in his late teens or twenties with type 1 diabetes.

This clone has only a few counts. The gene calls are TRBV2 and TRBJ2-3; D not resolved. The length of the CDR3 is 15 residues. Germline CDR1 is SNHLY and CDR2 is FYNNEI. V lost 3 bases, J lost 6 bases, and 16 bases lay in between. CDR3 nucleotides: TGTGCCAGCAGTGATACCATAGTTGGGGTTGATACGCAGTATTTT. It encodes CASSDTIVGVDTQYF.

The gene calls are TRBV5-1 and TRBJ1-1, with TRBD1 as a possible D gene (5 bases). The V and J ends lost 4 bases and 2 bases respectively, with 12 bases between them. This CDR3 has 14 residues. CDR1 is SGHRS and CDR2 is YFSETQ in the germline V gene. The CDR3 spells CASSGDGSNTEAFF. For the CDR3, the DNA is TGCGCCAGCAGCGGGGACGGTTCCAACACTGAAGCTTTCTTT.

This clone has just a few counts. This rearrangement joins TRBV7-9 to TRBJ2-5, with D tentatively TRBD1 or TRBD2 (6 bases each). Germline CDR1 SEHNR, CDR2 FQNEAQ (reference sequence). The CDR3 covers 15 residues. V was cut by 8 bases and J by 3 bases, with 19 bases left in between. The CDR3 reads CASWGPGLTEETQYF. The CDR3 DNA is TGTGCCAGCTGGGGGCCGGGACTTACTGAAGAGACCCAGTACTTC.

The genes are TRBV5-4 and TRBJ1-1, with unresolved D. From germline, CDR1 is SGHNT and CDR2 YYREEE (reference sequence). There are 14 residues in the CDR3. Trimming stripped 4 bases from V and 2 bases from J, with 12 bases between. The CDR3 spells CASSPRESNTEAFF. In DNA form, the CDR3 reads TGTGCCAGCAGCCCGCGGGAGAGTAACACTGAAGCTTTCTTT.

The chain couples TRBV28 to TRBJ2-1, with 11 bases fitting TRBD1. The J segment lost 15 bases and the V segment lost 8 bases, leaving 15 bases of the junction unmatched. There are 14 residues in the CDR3. Germline V gene lookup returns CDR1 MDHEN and CDR2 SYDVKM. CDR3 in amino acids: CASYPPGTGGAGFF. Written as DNA, the CDR3 is TGTGCCAGCTACCCCCCGGGGACAGGGGGAGCGGGGTTCTTC. Based on the CDR3 plus reference TRBV28 and TRBJ2-1, the full variable domain is DVKVTQSSRYLVKRTGEKVFLECVQDMDHENMFWYRQDPGLGLRLIYFSYDVKMKEKGDIPEGYSVSREKKERFSLILESASTNQTSMYLCASYPPGTGGAGFFGPGTRLTVL.

The chain links TRBV5-6 to TRBJ2-7; D unresolved. The germline CDR1 and CDR2 sequences are SGHDT and YYEEEE. The CDR3 has 13 residues. Trimming cost V 3 bases and J 2 bases, with 9 bases left between them. CDR3 DNA sequence: TGTGCCAGCAGCTCCTACATGACCTACGAGCAGTACTTC. This gives the protein CASSSYMTYEQYF.

This clone was counted a few times. The chain is built from TRBV4-3 and TRBJ2-7, with D perhaps TRBD1 (6 bases). Germline CDR1 reads LGHNA; CDR2 reads YSLEER. Deletions cut 5 bases from V and 3 bases from J, with 17 bases between. CDR3 size: 15 residues. The CDR3 nucleotides read TGCGCCAGCAGCTTAGGGACCCGGACAGACTACGAGCAGTACTTC. Translation gives CASSLGTRTDYEQYF.

The genes are TRBV2 and TRBJ1-1; D gene unclear. V lost 4 bases and J lost 1, with 10 bases in between. The CDR3 totals 14 residues. Per germline, CDR1 SNHLY and CDR2 FYNNEI. This CDR3 is CASSADLENTEAFF. The CDR3 DNA sequence: TGTGCCAGCAGTGCCGACCTGGAGAACACTGAAGCTTTCTTT.

The chain has TRBV30 and TRBJ1-1, with D hard to call. The V gene's germline CDR1 is GTSNPN and CDR2 SVGIG (reference sequence). Trimming stripped 2 bases from V and 8 bases from J, with 12 bases between. The CDR3 is 12 residues long. The CDR3 nucleotides are TGTGCCTGGAGTAAGTACCGGAACGAAGCTTTCTTT. It encodes CAWSKYRNEAFF.

Remarks on this clone: Within the sample, other DNA sequences also encode this same CDR3. The chain carries TRBV20-1 and TRBJ2-7; the D is unclear. Trimming took 1 base from V and 3 from J, leaving 4 bases between them. This CDR3 has 11 amino acids. Germline loops: CDR1 DFQATT, CDR2 SNEGSKA (reference sequence). The CDR3 sequence: CSARGVYEQYF. The DNA for the CDR3 is TGCAGTGCTAGAGGGGTCTACGAGCAGTACTTC.

The V gene is TRBV28, the J gene TRBJ1-2; D is unresolved. The germline gives CDR1 MDHEN, CDR2 SYDVKM. V gave up 7 bases and J gave up 4 bases, with 10 bases separating them. The CDR3 runs to 12 residues. CDR3 in amino acids: CASTDPAYGYTF. The CDR3 nucleotides read TGTGCCAGCACTGACCCCGCCTATGGCTACACCTTC.

The V and J genes are TRBV7-2 and TRBJ2-1; 12 bases align to TRBD2. J lost 0 bases, V lost 0 bases, and 6 bases had no gene match. The length of the CDR3 is 19 residues. In germline, CDR1 is SGHTA, CDR2 FQGNSA. The CDR3 DNA reads TGTGCCAGCAGCTTAGCGCTAGCGGGAGGGTCTAGCTCCTACAATGAGCAGTTCTTC. This encodes CASSLALAGGSSSYNEQFF.

The table lists this clone with a few counts. The chain joins TRBV30 to TRBJ2-7; D remains ambiguous. Between the trimmed V and J ends, which lost 3 bases and 6 bases, there was a span of 12 bases. The CDR3 runs to 12 residues. CDR1 is GTSNPN and CDR2 is SVGIG in the germline V gene (reference sequence). In DNA, the CDR3 is TGTGCCTGGAGGGGCCCGGCGGCCGAGCAGTACTTC. Amino acid sequence: CAWRGPAAEQYF.

V and J are TRBV28 and TRBJ1-2; D not resolved. The V end lost 7 bases, the J end lost 3 bases, and 15 bases lay between the germline ends. The length of the CDR3 is 14 residues. Germline V gives CDR1 MDHEN, CDR2 SYDVKM. The CDR3 region is CASTLEVRDYGYTF. The CDR3 DNA is TGTGCCAGCACACTGGAGGTCCGAGACTATGGCTACACCTTC.

In its sample, this clone was seen a few times. This chain links TRBV5-4 with TRBJ1-1; tentative D call: TRBD1 (5 bases). CDR1 and CDR2 (germline): SGHNT, YYREEE (reference sequence). The CDR3 has 13 residues. Deletions cut 5 bases from V and 5 bases from J, with 13 bases between. CDR3: CASRNPGGTEAFF. Written as DNA, the CDR3 is TGTGCCAGCAGGAACCCCGGGGGAACTGAAGCTTTCTTT.

Only a few counts were recorded for this clone. The chain uses TRBV4-1 and TRBJ2-5, with D perhaps matching TRBD1 (5 bases). The germline V gene has CDR1 MGHRA and CDR2 YSYEKL. The CDR3 consists of 16 residues. The V end was cut by 4 bases, the J end by 5 bases, with 20 bases between. The CDR3 reads CASSPKIFTGGETQYF. The CDR3 nucleotides read TGCGCCAGCAGCCCTAAGATCTTTACAGGTGGGGAGACCCAGTACTTC.

This clone was detected a few times. The chain has TRBV7-8 and TRBJ1-2, with a weak D call TRBD1 (6 bases). The CDR3 has 19 amino acids. CDR1 SGHVS and CDR2 FQNEAQ come from the germline V gene. The germline V and J ends were trimmed by 4 bases and 2 bases, with 26 bases remaining between them. CDR3 sequence reads: CASSSHQGQTLFRNYGYTF. Written as DNA, the CDR3 is TGTGCCAGCAGCTCCCATCAGGGGCAGACTCTCTTTAGAAACTATGGCTACACCTTC.

Comments on this clone: This specimen includes other DNA sequences encoding the same CDR3. The chain combines TRBV15 with TRBJ2-5, with TRBD2 as a possible D gene (6 bases). Germline assignment: CDR1 LNHNV and CDR2 YYDKDF (reference sequence). The length of the CDR3 is 14 residues. V was pared by 0 bases and J by 3 bases, with 8 bases between. The CDR3 bases are TGTGCCACCAGCAGAGATCCGGGGGAAGAGACCCAGTACTTC. Its protein is CATSRDPGEETQYF. The full variable domain, rest sourced from reference TRBV15 and TRBJ2-5, is DAMVIQNPRYQVTQFGKPVTLSCSQTLNHNVMYWYQQKSSQAPKLLFHYYDKDFNNEADTPDNFQSRRPNTSFCFLDIRSPGLGDTAMYLCATSRDPGEETQYFGPGTRLLVL.

This sequence joins TRBV7-3 and TRBJ1-4; D gene uncertain. Germline CDR1 SGHTA, CDR2 FQGTGA. This CDR3 is built from 13 residues. V was clipped by 0 bases and J by 8 bases, with 7 bases between them. The CDR3 loop is CASSLTIGEKLFF. In nucleotides, the CDR3 is TGTGCCAGCAGCTTAACAATAGGAGAAAAACTGTTTTTT.

This clone was detected a few times. The gene calls are TRBV6-6 and TRBJ2-7; a weak D match, TRBD2 (7 bases). V shed 4 bases and J shed 7 bases, with 11 bases lying between them. The germline V gene encodes CDR1 MNHNY and CDR2 SVGAGI (reference sequence). The CDR3 consists of 12 residues. The DNA for the CDR3 is TGTGCCAGCAGTTTACAGGGAGGGGAGCAGTACTTC. The encoded protein is CASSLQGGEQYF.

This clone was seen a handful of times. V gene TRBV7-2 combines with J gene TRBJ2-1; 14 positions agree with TRBD2. Per germline, CDR1 SGHTA and CDR2 FQGNSA. This CDR3 spans 16 amino acids. V was clipped by 5 bases and J by 8 bases; unmatched bases: 8. CDR3 amino acids: CASSVLGTSGSDEQFF. DNA of the CDR3: TGTGCCAGCAGCGTCCTCGGGACTAGCGGGAGTGATGAGCAGTTCTTC.

The genes are TRBV29-1 and TRBJ2-3; D ambiguous. CDR1 SQVTM and CDR2 ANQGSEA come from the germline V gene. V lost 7 bases to trimming and J lost 0 bases, with 11 bases between them. CDR3 length: 13 amino acids. CDR3 nucleotide sequence: TGCAGCGGAATTATATATAGCACAGATACGCAGTATTTT. As protein: CSGIIYSTDTQYF.

The chain employs TRBV5-1 and TRBJ2-5; D is perhaps TRBD1 (6 bases). Germline CDR1 and CDR2: SGHRS and YFSETQ. CDR3 length equals 16 residues. V was shortened by 3 bases and J by 4 bases, with 19 bases between the two germline ends. CDR3 in DNA: TGCGCCAGCAGCTCGGGCCCGGACAGCCGGGGAGAGACCCAGTACTTC. It codes for CASSSGPDSRGETQYF.

This clone has more than one count but fewer than ten. The genes are TRBV11-2 and TRBJ1-2; no reliable D call. V was trimmed by 4 bases and J by 1 base, leaving 4 bases between them. The germline V gene encodes CDR1 SGHAT and CDR2 FQNNGV. CDR3 length equals 12 residues. The CDR3, as DNA: TGTGCCAGCAGCTCCGTTAACTATGGCTACACCTTC. This codes for CASSSVNYGYTF.

This clone has a handful of counts. This rearrangement joins TRBV19 to TRBJ2-4, with no clear D. The germline V and J ends were trimmed by 5 bases and 8 bases, with 10 bases remaining between them. This CDR3 is built from 12 residues. Germline values: CDR1 LNHDA, CDR2 SQIVND (reference sequence). The CDR3 DNA follows: TGTGCCAGTAGTTTAACTGAAGACATTCAGTACTTC. It codes for CASSLTEDIQYF.

V usage is TRBV30 and J usage is TRBJ1-4; D ambiguous. The V and J ends lost 0 bases and 8 bases respectively, with 13 bases between them. The CDR3 has 14 amino acids. Germline V CDR1 and CDR2: GTSNPN, SVGIG (reference sequence). The CDR3 sequence: CAWSVPSRGEKLFF. Written as DNA, the CDR3 is TGTGCCTGGAGTGTACCATCCCGCGGAGAAAAACTGTTTTTT.

The chain combines TRBV4-3 with TRBJ1-2; D ambiguous. Germline V gives CDR1 LGHNA, CDR2 YSLEER. CDR3 length equals 15 residues. Trimming cost V 4 bases and J 4 bases, with 16 bases left between them. The CDR3 here is CASSRQMEGLYGYTF. Here the CDR3 DNA reads TGCGCCAGCAGCCGCCAAATGGAGGGTCTCTATGGCTACACCTTC.

This clone was recorded a few times. Other nucleotide sequences in the sample specify the same CDR3. The chain carries TRBV18 and TRBJ2-5, with no clear D. This CDR3 comprises 11 residues. Germline V lookup: CDR1 KGHSH, CDR2 LQKENI. V lost 3 bases, J lost 5 bases, and 4 bases lay in between. The CDR3 is CASSPGETQYF. The CDR3 DNA reads as TGTGCCAGCTCACCGGGCGAGACCCAGTACTTC. The whole variable domain, remainder taken from reference TRBV18 and TRBJ2-5, is NAGVMQNPRHLVRRRGQEARLRCSPMKGHSHVYWYRQLPEEGLKFMVYLQKENIIDESGMPKERFSAEFPKEGPSILRIQQVVRGDSAAYFCASSPGETQYFGPGTRLLVL.

This clone was observed a few times. V is TRBV2 and J is TRBJ2-1, with D perhaps matching TRBD1 (6 bases). The germline gives CDR1 SNHLY, CDR2 FYNNEI. The ends were cut back, 4 bases at V and 8 bases at J, with 18 bases in the middle. The CDR3 has 15 amino acids. Here the CDR3 DNA reads TGTGCCAGCAGTGGCGTCAGGGGAAGAGTGGATGAGCAGTTCTTC. Its translation: CASSGVRGRVDEQFF.